This note documents a single T cell receptor (beta chain) sequence. Its matching antigen is unknown. This sample was included in a study of shared clonotypes between healthy human individuals. Across the whole study: Each donor had three CD4 naive, three CD4 memory, two CD8 naive and one CD8 memory plate. Study conclusions and caveats: Roughly 5% of naive CD4 clonotypes were common to a few donors.

Libraries were prepared by immunoSEQ multiplex PCR; TCRdb keeps only in-frame clonotypes and omits some of them. The table records about 590,000 clones, nearly 97% of them present only once. CD8 cells regarded as naive lacked CD45RO, were positively chosen for CCR7, and omitted terminally differentiated effector memory CD45RA+ cells. Sequenced: naive CD8+ T cells sorted from blood. The sequence was collected from a woman aged 25 to 39 in good health.

The CDR3 reads CASSHSRGPYNEQFF. CDR3 bases: TGTGCCAGCAGCCACTCTCGCGGTCCCTACAATGAGCAGTTCTTC. V and J are TRBV16 and TRBJ2-1; unclear D gene. The CDR3 runs to 15 residues. Germline values: CDR1 KGHSY, CDR2 FQNENV. V was shortened by 3 bases and J by 2 bases, with 11 bases between the two germline ends.